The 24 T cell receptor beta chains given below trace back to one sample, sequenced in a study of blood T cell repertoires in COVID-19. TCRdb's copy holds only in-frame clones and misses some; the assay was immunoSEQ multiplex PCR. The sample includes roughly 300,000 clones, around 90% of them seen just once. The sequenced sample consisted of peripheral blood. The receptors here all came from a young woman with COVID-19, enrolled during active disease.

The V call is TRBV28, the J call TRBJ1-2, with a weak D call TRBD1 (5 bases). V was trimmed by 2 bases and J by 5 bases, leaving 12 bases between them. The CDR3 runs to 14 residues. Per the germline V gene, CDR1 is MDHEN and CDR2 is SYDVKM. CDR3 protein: CASSLGARPYGYTF. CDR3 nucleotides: TGTGCCAGCAGTTTAGGGGCACGGCCTTATGGCTACACCTTC.

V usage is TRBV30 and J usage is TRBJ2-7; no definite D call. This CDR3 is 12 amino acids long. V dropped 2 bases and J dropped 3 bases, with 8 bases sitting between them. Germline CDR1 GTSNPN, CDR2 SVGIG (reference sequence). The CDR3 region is CAWSPTNYEQYF. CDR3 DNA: TGTGCCTGGAGTCCCACTAACTACGAGCAGTACTTC. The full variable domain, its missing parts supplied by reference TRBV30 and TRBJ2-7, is SQTIHQWPATLVQPVGSPLSLECTVEGTSNPNLYWYRQAAGRGLQLLFYSVGIGQISSEVPQNLSASRPQDRQFILSSKKLLLSDSGFYLCAWSPTNYEQYFGPGTRLTVT.

The CDR3 nucleotides are TGCGCCAGCAGCCAAGAGGGATGGCAGGGGGCTAATGAAAAACTGTTTTTT. It is translated as CASSQEGWQGANEKLFF. This chain links TRBV4-1 with TRBJ1-4; 7 positions match TRBD1. From germline, CDR1 is MGHRA and CDR2 YSYEKL. This CDR3 has 17 amino acids. Trimming cost V 0 bases and J 3 bases; bases outside gene matches: 7.

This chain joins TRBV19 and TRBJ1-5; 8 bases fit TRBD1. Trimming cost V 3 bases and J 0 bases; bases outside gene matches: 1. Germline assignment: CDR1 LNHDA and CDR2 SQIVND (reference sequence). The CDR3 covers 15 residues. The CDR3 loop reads CASSMDRASNQPQHF. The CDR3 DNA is TGTGCCAGTAGTATGGACAGGGCTAGCAATCAGCCCCAGCATTTT.

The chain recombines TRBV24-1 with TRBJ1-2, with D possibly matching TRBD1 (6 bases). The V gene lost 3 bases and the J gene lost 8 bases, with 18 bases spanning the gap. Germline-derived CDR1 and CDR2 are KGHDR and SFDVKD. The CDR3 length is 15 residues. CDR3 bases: TGTGCCACCAGTGATGCGGACAGATGGGCGGACGGCTACACCTTC. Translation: CATSDADRWADGYTF.

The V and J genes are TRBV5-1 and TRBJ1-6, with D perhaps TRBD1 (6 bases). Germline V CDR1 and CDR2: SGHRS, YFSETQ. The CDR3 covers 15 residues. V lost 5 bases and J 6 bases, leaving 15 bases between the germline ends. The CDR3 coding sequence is TGCGCCAGCAGAGGGGGGGAGAACCCTAATTCACCCCTCCACTTT. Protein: CASRGGENPNSPLHF.

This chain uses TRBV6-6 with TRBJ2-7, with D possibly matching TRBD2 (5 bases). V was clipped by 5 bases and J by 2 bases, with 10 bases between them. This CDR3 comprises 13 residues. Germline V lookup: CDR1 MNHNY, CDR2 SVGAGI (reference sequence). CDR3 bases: TGTGCCAGCAGTAGGACCGGGGCCTACGAGCAGTACTTC. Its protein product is CASSRTGAYEQYF.

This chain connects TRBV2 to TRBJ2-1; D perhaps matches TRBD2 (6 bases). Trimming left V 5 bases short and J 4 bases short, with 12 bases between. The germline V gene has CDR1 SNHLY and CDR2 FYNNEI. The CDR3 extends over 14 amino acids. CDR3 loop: CASSLAGSYNEQFF. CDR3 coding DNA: TGTGCCAGCAGTCTGGCGGGAAGTTACAATGAGCAGTTCTTC.

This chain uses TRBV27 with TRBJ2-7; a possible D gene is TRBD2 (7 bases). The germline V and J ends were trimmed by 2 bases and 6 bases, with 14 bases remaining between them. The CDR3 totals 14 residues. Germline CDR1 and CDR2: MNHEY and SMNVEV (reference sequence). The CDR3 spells CASSLGGGAGEQYF. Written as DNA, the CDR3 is TGTGCCAGCAGTTTAGGCGGGGGCGCAGGCGAGCAGTACTTC.

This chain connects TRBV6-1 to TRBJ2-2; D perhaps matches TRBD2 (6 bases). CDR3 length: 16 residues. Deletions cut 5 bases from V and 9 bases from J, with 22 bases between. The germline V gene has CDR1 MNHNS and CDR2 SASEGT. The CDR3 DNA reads TGTGCCAGCAGTAAAGTCTGGGCCGGAGGGAACTGGGAGCTGTTTTTT. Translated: CASSKVWAGGNWELFF.

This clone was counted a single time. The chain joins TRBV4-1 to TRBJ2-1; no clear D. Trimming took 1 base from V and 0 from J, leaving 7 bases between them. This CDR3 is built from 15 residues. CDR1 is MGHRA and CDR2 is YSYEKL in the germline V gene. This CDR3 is CASSQVSLSYNEQFF. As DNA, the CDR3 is TGCGCCAGCAGCCAAGTTAGCCTCTCCTACAATGAGCAGTTCTTC.

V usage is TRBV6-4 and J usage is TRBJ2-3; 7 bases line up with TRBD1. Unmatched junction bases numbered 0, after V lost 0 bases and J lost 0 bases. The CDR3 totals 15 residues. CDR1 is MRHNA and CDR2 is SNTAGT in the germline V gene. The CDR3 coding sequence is TGTGCCAGCAGTGACTCACAGGGGAGCACAGATACGCAGTATTTT. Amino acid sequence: CASSDSQGSTDTQYF.

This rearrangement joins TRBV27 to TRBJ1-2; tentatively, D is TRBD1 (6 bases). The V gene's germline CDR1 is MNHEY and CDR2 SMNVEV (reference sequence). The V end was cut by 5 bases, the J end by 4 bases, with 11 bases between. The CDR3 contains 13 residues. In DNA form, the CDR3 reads TGTGCCAGCAGTCCGTGGGGGCCCTATGGCTACACCTTC. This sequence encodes CASSPWGPYGYTF.

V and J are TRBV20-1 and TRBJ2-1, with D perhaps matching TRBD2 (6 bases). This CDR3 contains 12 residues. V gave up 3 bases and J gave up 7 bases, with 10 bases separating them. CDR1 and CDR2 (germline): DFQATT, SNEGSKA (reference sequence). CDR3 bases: TGCAGTGCTAGTAGACTAGAGAATGAGCAGTTCTTC. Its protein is CSASRLENEQFF.

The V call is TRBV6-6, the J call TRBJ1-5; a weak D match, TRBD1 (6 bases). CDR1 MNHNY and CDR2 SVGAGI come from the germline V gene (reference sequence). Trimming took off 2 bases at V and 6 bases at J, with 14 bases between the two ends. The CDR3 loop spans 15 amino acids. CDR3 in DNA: TGTGCCAGCAGTTACGACAACAGGGCTCTTCAGCCCCAGCATTTT. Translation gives CASSYDNRALQPQHF.

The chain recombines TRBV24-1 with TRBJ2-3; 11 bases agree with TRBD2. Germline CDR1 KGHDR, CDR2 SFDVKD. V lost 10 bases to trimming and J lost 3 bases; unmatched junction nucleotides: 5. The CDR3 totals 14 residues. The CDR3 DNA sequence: TGTGCCACTAGGACTAGCGGGCCAACAGATACGCAGTATTTT. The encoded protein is CATRTSGPTDTQYF.

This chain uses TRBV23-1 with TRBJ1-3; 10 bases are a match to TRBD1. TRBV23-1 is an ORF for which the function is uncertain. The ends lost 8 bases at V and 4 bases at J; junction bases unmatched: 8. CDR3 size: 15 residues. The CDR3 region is CASPGTGDPGNTIYF. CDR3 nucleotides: TGCGCCAGCCCGGGGACAGGGGACCCCGGAAACACCATATATTTT.

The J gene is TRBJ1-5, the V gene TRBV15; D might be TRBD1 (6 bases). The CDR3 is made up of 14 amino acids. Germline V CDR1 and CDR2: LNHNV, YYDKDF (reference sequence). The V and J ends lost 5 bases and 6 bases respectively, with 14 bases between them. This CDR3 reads CATSGYRVGQPQHF. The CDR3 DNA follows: TGTGCCACCAGCGGATACAGGGTTGGTCAGCCCCAGCATTTT.

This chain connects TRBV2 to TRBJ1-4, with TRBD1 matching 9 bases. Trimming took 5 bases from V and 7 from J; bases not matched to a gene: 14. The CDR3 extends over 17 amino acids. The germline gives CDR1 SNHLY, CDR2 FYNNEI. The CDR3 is CASSPPIQGAGGEKLFF. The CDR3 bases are TGTGCCAGCAGTCCTCCTATACAGGGGGCTGGAGGTGAAAAACTGTTTTTT.

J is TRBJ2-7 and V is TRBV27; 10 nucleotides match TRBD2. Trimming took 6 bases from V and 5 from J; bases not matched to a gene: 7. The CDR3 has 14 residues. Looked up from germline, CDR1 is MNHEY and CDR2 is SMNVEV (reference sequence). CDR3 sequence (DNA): TGTGCCAGCAGGCTAGCGGGAGAACTCCACGAGCAGTACTTC. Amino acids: CASRLAGELHEQYF.

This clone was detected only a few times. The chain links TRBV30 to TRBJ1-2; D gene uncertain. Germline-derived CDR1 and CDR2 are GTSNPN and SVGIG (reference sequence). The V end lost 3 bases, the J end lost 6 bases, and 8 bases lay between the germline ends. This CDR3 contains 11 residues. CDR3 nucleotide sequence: TGTGCCTGGAGAGGAGTTGATGGCTACACCTTC. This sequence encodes CAWRGVDGYTF. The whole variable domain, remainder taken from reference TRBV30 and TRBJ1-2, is SQTIHQWPATLVQPVGSPLSLECTVEGTSNPNLYWYRQAAGRGLQLLFYSVGIGQISSEVPQNLSASRPQDRQFILSSKKLLLSDSGFYLCAWRGVDGYTFGSGTRLTVV.

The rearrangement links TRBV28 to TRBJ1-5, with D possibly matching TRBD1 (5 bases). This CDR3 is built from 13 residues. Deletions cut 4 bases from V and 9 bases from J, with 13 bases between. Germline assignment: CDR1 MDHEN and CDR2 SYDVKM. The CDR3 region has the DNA TGTGCCAGCAGTTCGGGGGGGTTGGGGCCCCAGCATTTT. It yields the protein CASSSGGLGPQHF.

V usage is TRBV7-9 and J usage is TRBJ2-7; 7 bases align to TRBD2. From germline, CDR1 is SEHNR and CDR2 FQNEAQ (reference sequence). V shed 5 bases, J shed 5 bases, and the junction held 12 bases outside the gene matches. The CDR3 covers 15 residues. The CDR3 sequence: CASSPPGAGSHEQYF. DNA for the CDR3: TGTGCCAGCAGCCCCCCCGGAGCGGGATCCCACGAGCAGTACTTC.

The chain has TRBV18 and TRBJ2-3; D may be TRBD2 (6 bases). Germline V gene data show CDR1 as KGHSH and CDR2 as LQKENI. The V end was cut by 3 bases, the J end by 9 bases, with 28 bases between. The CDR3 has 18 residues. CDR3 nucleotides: TGTGCCAGCTCACCGGTGCGGCGGCGGACTATACTAGAGTACACGCAGTATTTT. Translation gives CASSPVRRRTILEYTQYF.